These 27 T cell receptor beta chains were all obtained from the same sample, sequenced in a study of shared clonotypes between healthy human individuals. Clones were sequenced by immunoSEQ multiplex PCR, and TCRdb holds only the in-frame ones, with some missing. The data contain some 2.1 million clones, 85% to 95% of them singletons. The sample taken for sequencing was naive CD4+ T cells sorted from blood. The subset denotes: CD45RA+ positively selected. The source is a man aged 18 to 29 in good health.

The chain carries TRBV5-8 and TRBJ2-4; D is perhaps TRBD1 (6 bases). The CDR3 length is 15 residues. CDR1 SGHTS and CDR2 YDEGEE come from the germline V gene. V gave up 4 bases and J gave up 1 base, with 12 bases separating them. CDR3 amino acids: CASSPRTGAKNIQYF. The CDR3, as DNA: TGTGCCAGCAGCCCAAGAACAGGGGCCAAAAACATTCAGTACTTC.

This rearrangement joins TRBV5-1 to TRBJ2-1; TRBD2 agrees at 8 bases. The CDR3 length is 13 residues. V was pared by 3 bases and J by 8 bases, with 4 bases of the junction left unmatched. CDR1 and CDR2 (germline): SGHRS, YFSETQ. The CDR3 reads CASSSTLADEQFF. The CDR3 DNA sequence: TGCGCCAGCAGCTCGACACTAGCGGATGAGCAGTTCTTC.

The rearrangement joins TRBV13 to TRBJ1-2, with TRBD1 as a possible D gene (6 bases). CDR1 is PRHDT, CDR2 FYEKMQ, per germline (reference sequence). The CDR3 runs 13 residues. Trimming removed 6 bases at V and 2 bases at J, with 10 bases between. DNA for the CDR3: TGTGCCAGCAGATCTACAGGGAACTATGGCTACACCTTC. This gives the protein CASRSTGNYGYTF. Variable domain in full (rest from reference TRBV13 and TRBJ1-2): AAGVIQSPRHLIKEKRETATLKCYPIPRHDTVYWYQQGPGQDPQFLISFYEKMQSDKGSIPDRFSAQQFSDYHSELNMSSLELGDSALYFCASRSTGNYGYTFGSGTRLTVV.

The J gene is TRBJ2-2, the V gene TRBV7-9; TRBD1 aligns across 10 bases. Germline trimming cut 5 bases from V and 6 bases from J; bases unmatched to any gene: 9. Germline values: CDR1 SEHNR, CDR2 FQNEAQ (reference sequence). There are 16 residues in the CDR3. Here the CDR3 reads CASSHRQGATAGELFF. The CDR3 region has the DNA TGTGCCAGCAGCCATCGACAGGGGGCCACCGCCGGGGAGCTGTTTTTT. The full variable domain, in which reference TRBV7-9 and TRBJ2-2 provide the parts outside the CDR3, is DTGVSQNPRHKITKRGQNVTFRCDPISEHNRLYWYRQTLGQGPEFLTYFQNEAQLEKSRLLSDRFSAERPKGSFSTLEIQRTEQGDSAMYLCASSHRQGATAGELFFGEGSRLTVL.

The chain links TRBV29-1 to TRBJ2-7; 10 nucleotides agree with TRBD1. V shed 5 bases and J 0 bases; nucleotides not matched to a gene: 7. Germline assignment: CDR1 SQVTM and CDR2 ANQGSEA. The CDR3 spans 15 residues. CDR3 DNA sequence: TGCAGCGTTTACCTGCGGGACAGGGGCTCCTACGAGCAGTACTTC. Translated: CSVYLRDRGSYEQYF.

The chain has TRBV19 and TRBJ2-3; the match to TRBD1 covers 9 bases. CDR1 and CDR2 (germline): LNHDA, SQIVND (reference sequence). V dropped 3 bases and J dropped 2; count of bases not matched to a gene: 9. The CDR3 sequence is 17 residues long. CDR3 residues: CASSIAISQGATDTQYF. CDR3 nucleotides: TGTGCCAGTAGTATTGCAATTTCACAGGGGGCCACAGATACGCAGTATTTT.

The chain employs TRBV10-3 and TRBJ2-7; no firm D call. V gave up 0 bases and J gave up 3 bases, with 12 bases separating them. Germline V lookup: CDR1 ENHRY, CDR2 SYGVKD. The CDR3 consists of 15 residues. The CDR3 DNA is TGTGCCATCAGTGAGTCCCAAAAGGCACACTACGAGCAGTACTTC. As protein: CAISESQKAHYEQYF.

This rearrangement joins TRBV4-1 to TRBJ2-2, with 9 bases lining up with TRBD2. This CDR3 comprises 18 residues. Germline V lookup: CDR1 MGHRA, CDR2 YSYEKL. V shed 0 bases and J 2 bases; nucleotides not matched to a gene: 7. CDR3 DNA: TGCGCCAGCAGCCAAGATCGGGTTCTAGCGGGAAACACCGGGGAGCTGTTTTTT. Amino acid sequence: CASSQDRVLAGNTGELFF.

This clone has more than one count but fewer than ten. V gene TRBV19 combines with J gene TRBJ1-6, with D unclear. Germline CDR1 is LNHDA and CDR2 is SQIVND (reference sequence). The CDR3 contains 14 residues. Trimming pared 9 bases from V and 6 bases from J, leaving 15 bases between. The CDR3 DNA follows: TGTGCCAGCATCGGGCCAGCCCCTAATTCACCCCTCCACTTT. Its translation: CASIGPAPNSPLHF.

The rearrangement uses TRBV7-9 and TRBJ2-3; perhaps D is TRBD1 or TRBD2 (5 bases each). From germline, CDR1 is SEHNR and CDR2 FQNEAQ (reference sequence). V gave up 8 bases and J gave up 0 bases, with 15 bases separating them. The CDR3 is made up of 15 amino acids. The CDR3 DNA sequence: TGTGCCAGCTCCGGGACCCGGACTAGCACAGATACGCAGTATTTT. It translates to CASSGTRTSTDTQYF. The full variable domain, rest sourced from reference TRBV7-9 and TRBJ2-3, is DTGVSQNPRHKITKRGQNVTFRCDPISEHNRLYWYRQTLGQGPEFLTYFQNEAQLEKSRLLSDRFSAERPKGSFSTLEIQRTEQGDSAMYLCASSGTRTSTDTQYFGPGTRLTVL.

This chain joins TRBV28 and TRBJ1-2; D is possibly TRBD1 (5 bases). The CDR3 covers 12 residues. Trimming took off 6 bases at V and 8 bases at J, with 13 bases between the two ends. Germline loops: CDR1 MDHEN, CDR2 SYDVKM. The CDR3 bases are TGTGCCAGCAGCCCCCCCCGGGGGGGCTACACCTTC. Amino acids: CASSPPRGGYTF.

The chain carries TRBV6-1 and TRBJ2-2, with TRBD2 matching 7 bases. This CDR3 has 15 residues. Per germline, CDR1 MNHNS and CDR2 SASEGT. V gave up 9 bases and J gave up 6 bases; unmatched junction bases: 13. As DNA, the CDR3 is TGTGCCAGTACATGGACTAGGTCAGCCCCCGGGGAGCTGTTTTTT. Its protein is CASTWTRSAPGELFF.

The rearrangement uses TRBV27 and TRBJ2-7; TRBD1 aligns across 7 bases. This CDR3 comprises 14 residues. V lost 7 bases and J lost 5; bases outside the gene matches: 11. The germline gives CDR1 MNHEY, CDR2 SMNVEV (reference sequence). The CDR3 sequence: CASNFRQGSHEQYF. CDR3 sequence (DNA): TGTGCCAGCAATTTTCGACAGGGATCTCACGAGCAGTACTTC.

The gene calls are TRBV10-1 and TRBJ2-5, with D tentatively TRBD1 (5 bases). Trimming took 1 base from V and 5 from J, leaving 8 bases between them. This CDR3 region has 13 residues. Germline V gene data show CDR1 as WNHNN and CDR2 as SYGVQD (reference sequence). The CDR3, as DNA: TGCGCCAGCAGTGAGTTCAGGGATGAGACCCAGTACTTC. Protein: CASSEFRDETQYF.

This chain joins TRBV7-9 and TRBJ2-5; 7 bases fit TRBD2. With 11 bases clipped from V and 4 bases from J, the junction kept 7 bases outside the gene matches. From germline, CDR1 is SEHNR and CDR2 FQNEAQ (reference sequence). The CDR3 loop spans 12 amino acids. The CDR3 reads CASGRVPETQYF. As DNA, the CDR3 is TGTGCCTCGGGGAGGGTCCCAGAGACCCAGTACTTC.

The table lists this clone with a count of one. The J gene is TRBJ1-1, the V gene TRBV7-2, with D maybe TRBD1 (6 bases). CDR3 length: 17 amino acids. CDR1 and CDR2 from the germline V gene are SGHTA and FQGNSA. Trimming removed 5 bases at V and 0 bases at J, with 19 bases between. CDR3 in DNA: TGTGCCAGCAGCCAGAGTCCCGCGGGACACCTGAACACTGAAGCTTTCTTT. Its translation: CASSQSPAGHLNTEAFF.

This chain connects TRBV4-3 to TRBJ2-7; TRBD2 aligns across 13 bases. The ends lost 0 bases at V and 5 bases at J; junction bases unmatched: 1. This CDR3 comprises 15 residues. The germline CDR1 and CDR2 sequences are LGHNA and YSLEER. For the CDR3, the DNA is TGCGCCAGCAGCCAAGAGGGACTAGCGGGAAACGAGCAGTACTTC. Residues: CASSQEGLAGNEQYF.

V is TRBV9 and J is TRBJ2-1; tentatively, D is TRBD1 (6 bases). V was pared by 3 bases and J by 8 bases, with 15 bases between. This CDR3 is 14 amino acids long. Per germline, CDR1 SGDLS and CDR2 YYNGEE. CDR3 nucleotides: TGTGCCAGCAGCGAACCCGGACAGTTGGATGAGCAGTTCTTC. This codes for CASSEPGQLDEQFF.

The chain recombines TRBV2 with TRBJ1-3, with 7 positions matching TRBD1. The CDR3 has 16 residues. The germline gives CDR1 SNHLY, CDR2 FYNNEI. V shed 5 bases, J shed 1 base, and the junction held 8 bases outside the gene matches. DNA of the CDR3: TGTGCCAGCAGTACCGGGACAGTATTTTCTGGAAACACCATATATTTT. It is translated as CASSTGTVFSGNTIYF.

The chain uses TRBV30 and TRBJ2-2; D remains ambiguous. From germline, CDR1 is GTSNPN and CDR2 SVGIG (reference sequence). The CDR3 runs to 12 residues. V was cut by 2 bases and J by 6 bases, with 7 bases left in between. This CDR3 reads CAWSSVSGELFF. CDR3 nucleotides: TGTGCCTGGAGTAGTGTATCCGGGGAGCTGTTTTTT.

V usage is TRBV6-1 and J usage is TRBJ1-5, with D hard to call. This CDR3 contains 18 residues. The V end lost 3 bases, the J end lost 0 bases, and 18 bases lay between the germline ends. CDR1 is MNHNS and CDR2 is SASEGT in the germline V gene. The CDR3 protein is CASSDWTVWENSNQPQHF. In DNA form, the CDR3 reads TGTGCCAGCAGTGATTGGACGGTCTGGGAAAATAGCAATCAGCCCCAGCATTTT.

The rearrangement uses TRBV6-6 and TRBJ1-6, with unresolved D. CDR1 is MNHNY and CDR2 is SVGAGI in the germline V gene (reference sequence). This CDR3 comprises 12 residues. V was clipped by 7 bases and J by 5 bases, with 6 bases between them. CDR3 sequence: CASTVDNSPLHF. The CDR3 DNA reads TGTGCCAGCACCGTAGATAATTCACCCCTCCACTTT.

The chain uses TRBV7-9 and TRBJ2-7, with D perhaps given as TRBD1 or TRBD2 (5 bases each). V lost 5 bases and J lost 3, with 14 bases in between. The CDR3 runs to 14 residues. Germline assignment: CDR1 SEHNR and CDR2 FQNEAQ (reference sequence). Written as DNA, the CDR3 is TGTGCCAGCAGCCTGATGGGGGTTGGCTACGAGCAGTACTTC. It specifies CASSLMGVGYEQYF.

The chain links TRBV7-3 to TRBJ1-2; D unresolved. Trimming stripped 1 base from V and 4 bases from J, with 10 bases between. The CDR3 is made up of 14 amino acids. Germline assignment: CDR1 SGHTA and CDR2 FQGTGA. DNA of the CDR3: TGTGCCAGCAGCTTAAGTAACGGCGTCTATGGCTACACCTTC. Translated: CASSLSNGVYGYTF.

This rearrangement joins TRBV2 to TRBJ2-2; D not resolved. Germline V gives CDR1 SNHLY, CDR2 FYNNEI. The CDR3 loop spans 15 amino acids. V was trimmed by 6 bases and J by 0 bases, leaving 11 bases between them. The CDR3 DNA sequence: TGTGCCAGCAGGCCCAGCCCCGCGAACACCGGGGAGCTGTTTTTT. Protein product: CASRPSPANTGELFF.

The rearrangement uses TRBV28 and TRBJ1-3; 8 bases line up with TRBD1. CDR1 is MDHEN and CDR2 is SYDVKM in the germline V gene. The CDR3 is 15 residues long. V lost 7 bases, J lost 3 bases, and 8 bases stayed unmatched. The CDR3 spells CASIKTGAIGNTIYF. The DNA for the CDR3 is TGTGCCAGCATCAAGACAGGGGCTATTGGAAACACCATATATTTT.

The V and J genes are TRBV2 and TRBJ2-4; 7 nucleotides agree with TRBD2. CDR3 length equals 15 residues. The germline CDR1 and CDR2 sequences are SNHLY and FYNNEI. J lost 2 bases, V lost 6 bases, and 7 bases had no gene match. DNA of the CDR3: TGTGCCAGCAGCGGTCTAGCGGTAACCAAAAACATTCAGTACTTC. This codes for CASSGLAVTKNIQYF.